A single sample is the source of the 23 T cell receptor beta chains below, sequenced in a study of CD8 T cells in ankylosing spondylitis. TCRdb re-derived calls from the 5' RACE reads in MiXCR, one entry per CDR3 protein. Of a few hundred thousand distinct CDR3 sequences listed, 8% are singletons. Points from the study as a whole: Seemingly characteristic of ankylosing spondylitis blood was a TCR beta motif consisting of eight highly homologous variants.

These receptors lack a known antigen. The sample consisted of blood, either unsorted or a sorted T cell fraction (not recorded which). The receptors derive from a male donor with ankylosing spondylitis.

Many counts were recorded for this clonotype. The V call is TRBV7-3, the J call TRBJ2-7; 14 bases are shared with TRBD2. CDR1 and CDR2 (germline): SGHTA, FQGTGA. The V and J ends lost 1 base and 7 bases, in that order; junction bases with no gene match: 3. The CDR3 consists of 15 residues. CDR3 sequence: CASSLMGLAGVEQYF. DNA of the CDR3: TGTGCCAGCAGCTTAATGGGACTAGCGGGAGTAGAGCAGTACTTC.

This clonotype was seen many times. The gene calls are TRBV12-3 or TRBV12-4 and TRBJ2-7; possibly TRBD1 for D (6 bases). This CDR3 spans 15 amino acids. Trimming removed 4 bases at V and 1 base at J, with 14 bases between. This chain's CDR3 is CASSSNKQGSYEQYF. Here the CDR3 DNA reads TGTGCCAGCAGTTCGAATAAACAGGGTTCCTACGAGCAGTACTTC.

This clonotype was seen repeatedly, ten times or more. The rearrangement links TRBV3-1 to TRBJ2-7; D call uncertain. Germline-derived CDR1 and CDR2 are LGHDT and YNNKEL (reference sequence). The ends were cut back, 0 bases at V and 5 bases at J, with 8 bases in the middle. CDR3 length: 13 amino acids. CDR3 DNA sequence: TGTGCCAGCAGCCAAGATCTCCTTGACGAGCAGTACTTC. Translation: CASSQDLLDEQYF.

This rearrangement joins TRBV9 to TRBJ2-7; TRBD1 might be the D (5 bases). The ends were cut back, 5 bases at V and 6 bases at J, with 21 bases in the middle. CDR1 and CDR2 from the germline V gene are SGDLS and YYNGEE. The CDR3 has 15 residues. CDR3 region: CASRVRQAGSGEQYF. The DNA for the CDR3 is TGTGCCAGCAGGGTACGCCAAGCAGGGTCGGGCGAGCAGTACTTC.

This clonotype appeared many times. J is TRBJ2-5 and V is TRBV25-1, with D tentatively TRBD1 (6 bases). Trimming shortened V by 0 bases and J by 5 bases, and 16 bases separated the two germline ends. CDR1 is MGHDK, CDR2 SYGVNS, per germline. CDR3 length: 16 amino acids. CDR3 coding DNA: TGTGCCAGCAGTGAATACCCCTGGGGGCTACGGGAGACCCAGTACTTC. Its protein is CASSEYPWGLRETQYF.

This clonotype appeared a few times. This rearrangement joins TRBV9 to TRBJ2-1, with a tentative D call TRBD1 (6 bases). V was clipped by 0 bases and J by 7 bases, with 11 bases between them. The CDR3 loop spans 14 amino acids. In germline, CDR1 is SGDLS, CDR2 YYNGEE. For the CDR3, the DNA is TGTGCCAGCAGCGTAGGGACAGCGTATAATGAGCAGTTCTTC. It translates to CASSVGTAYNEQFF.

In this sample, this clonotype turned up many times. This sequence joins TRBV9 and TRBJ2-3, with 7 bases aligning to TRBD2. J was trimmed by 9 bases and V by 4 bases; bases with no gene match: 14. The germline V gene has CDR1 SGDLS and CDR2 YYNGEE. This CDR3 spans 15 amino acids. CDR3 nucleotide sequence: TGTGCCAGCAGCCCTCACGGGGGGAGCGAAAACACGCAGTATTTT. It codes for CASSPHGGSENTQYF.

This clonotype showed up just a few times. This CDR3 reads CASSWTGTSDYEQYF. The CDR3 DNA follows: TGTGCCAGCAGTTGGACCGGGACTAGCGACTACGAGCAGTACTTC. The chain recombines TRBV6-2 or TRBV6-3 with TRBJ2-7; TRBD2 aligns across 10 bases. Germline V CDR1 and CDR2: MNHEY, SVGEGT. The CDR3 sequence is 15 residues long. V trimming: 4 bases; J trimming: 3 bases; junction bases outside the gene matches: 6.

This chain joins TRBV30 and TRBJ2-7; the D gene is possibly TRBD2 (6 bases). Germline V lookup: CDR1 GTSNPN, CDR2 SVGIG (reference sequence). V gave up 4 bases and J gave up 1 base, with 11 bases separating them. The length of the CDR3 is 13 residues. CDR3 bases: TGTGCCTGGACCCCTGGGGGGTCCTACGAGCAGTACTTC. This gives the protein CAWTPGGSYEQYF.

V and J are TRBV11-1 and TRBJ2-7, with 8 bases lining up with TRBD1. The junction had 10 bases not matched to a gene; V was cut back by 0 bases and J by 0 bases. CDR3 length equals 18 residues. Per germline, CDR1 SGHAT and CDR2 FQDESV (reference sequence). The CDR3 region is CASSLAPGQGSGSYEQYF. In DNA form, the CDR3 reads TGTGCCAGCAGCTTAGCGCCCGGACAGGGATCGGGCTCCTACGAGCAGTACTTC.

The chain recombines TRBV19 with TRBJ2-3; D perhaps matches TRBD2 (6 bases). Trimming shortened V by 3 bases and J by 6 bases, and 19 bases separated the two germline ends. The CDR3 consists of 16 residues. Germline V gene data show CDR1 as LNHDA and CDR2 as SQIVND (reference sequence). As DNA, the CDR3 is TGTGCCAGTAGTATTTGGCGGGGAGGCGGTGAGGATACGCAGTATTTT. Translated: CASSIWRGGGEDTQYF.

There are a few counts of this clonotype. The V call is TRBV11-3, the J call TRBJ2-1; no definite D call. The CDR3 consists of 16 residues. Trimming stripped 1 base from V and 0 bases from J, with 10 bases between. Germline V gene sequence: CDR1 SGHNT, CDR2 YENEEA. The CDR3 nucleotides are TGTGCCAGCAGCTTAGTGGTGGGAAGCTCCTACAATGAGCAGTTCTTC. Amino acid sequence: CASSLVVGSSYNEQFF.

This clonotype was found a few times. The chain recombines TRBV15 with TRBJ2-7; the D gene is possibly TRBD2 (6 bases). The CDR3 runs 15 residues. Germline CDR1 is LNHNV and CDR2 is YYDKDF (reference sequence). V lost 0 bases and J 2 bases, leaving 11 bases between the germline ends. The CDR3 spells CATSRDFGGTYEQYF. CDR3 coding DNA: TGTGCCACCAGCAGAGATTTCGGCGGGACCTACGAGCAGTACTTC.

CDR3 in DNA: TGCAGTGCTAGAGAGACGGGGCGCACAGATACGCAGTATTTT. Translated, it gives CSARETGRTDTQYF. This chain uses TRBV20-1 with TRBJ2-3, with D perhaps given as TRBD1 or TRBD2 (5 bases each). This CDR3 has 14 amino acids. The germline gives CDR1 DFQATT, CDR2 SNEGSKA (reference sequence). Trimming stripped 0 bases from V and 1 base from J, with 8 bases between.

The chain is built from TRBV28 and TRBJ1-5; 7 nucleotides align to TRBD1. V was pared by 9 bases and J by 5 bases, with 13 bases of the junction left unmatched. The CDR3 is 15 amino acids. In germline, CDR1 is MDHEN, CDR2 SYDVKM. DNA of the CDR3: TGTGCCAGTGGGTCAACGGGACAGCGTTATCAGCCCCAGCATTTT. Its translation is CASGSTGQRYQPQHF.

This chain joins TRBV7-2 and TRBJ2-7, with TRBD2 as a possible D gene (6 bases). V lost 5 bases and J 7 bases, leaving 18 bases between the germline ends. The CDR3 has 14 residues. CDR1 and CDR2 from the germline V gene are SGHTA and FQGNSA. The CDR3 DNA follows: TGTGCCAGCAGCGCCGCGGGACTCAATGGAGAGCAGTACTTC. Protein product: CASSAAGLNGEQYF.

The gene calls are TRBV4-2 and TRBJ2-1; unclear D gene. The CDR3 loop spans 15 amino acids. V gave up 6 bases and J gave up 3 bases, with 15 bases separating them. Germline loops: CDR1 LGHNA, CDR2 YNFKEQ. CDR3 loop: CASSPVTTGYNEQFF. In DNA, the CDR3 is TGTGCCAGCAGTCCCGTAACGACGGGCTACAATGAGCAGTTCTTC.

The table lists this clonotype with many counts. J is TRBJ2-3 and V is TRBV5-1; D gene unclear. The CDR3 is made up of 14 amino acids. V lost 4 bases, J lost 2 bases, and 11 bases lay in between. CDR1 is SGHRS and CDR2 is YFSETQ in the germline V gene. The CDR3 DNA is TGCGCCAGCAGCACCCAGTCGTCCACAGATACGCAGTATTTT. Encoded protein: CASSTQSSTDTQYF.

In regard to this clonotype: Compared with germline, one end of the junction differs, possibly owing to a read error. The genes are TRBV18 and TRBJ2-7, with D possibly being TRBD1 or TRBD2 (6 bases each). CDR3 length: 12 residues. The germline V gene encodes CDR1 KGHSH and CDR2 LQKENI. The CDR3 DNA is TGTGCCAGCTCACCAAATAGGGGGGAGATGCACTTC. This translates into CASSPNRGEMHF.

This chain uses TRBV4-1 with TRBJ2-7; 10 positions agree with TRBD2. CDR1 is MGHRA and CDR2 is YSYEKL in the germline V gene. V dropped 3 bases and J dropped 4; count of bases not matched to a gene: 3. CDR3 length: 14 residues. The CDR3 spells CASSHSGREYEQYF. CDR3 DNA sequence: TGCGCCAGCAGCCACAGCGGGAGGGAGTACGAGCAGTACTTC.

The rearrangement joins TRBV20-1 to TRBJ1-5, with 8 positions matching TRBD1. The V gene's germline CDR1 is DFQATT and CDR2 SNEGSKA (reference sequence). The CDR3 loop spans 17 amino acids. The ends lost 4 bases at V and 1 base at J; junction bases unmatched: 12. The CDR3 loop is CSATGQGRRISNQPQHF. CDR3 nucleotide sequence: TGCAGTGCTACTGGACAGGGTCGGCGTATAAGCAATCAGCCCCAGCATTTT.

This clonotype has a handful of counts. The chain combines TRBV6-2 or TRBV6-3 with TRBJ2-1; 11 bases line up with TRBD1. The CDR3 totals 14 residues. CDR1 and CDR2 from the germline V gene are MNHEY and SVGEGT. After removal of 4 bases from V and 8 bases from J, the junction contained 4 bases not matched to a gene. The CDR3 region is CASSFRTGGHEQFF. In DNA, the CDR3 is TGTGCCAGCAGTTTTCGGACAGGGGGCCATGAGCAGTTCTTC.

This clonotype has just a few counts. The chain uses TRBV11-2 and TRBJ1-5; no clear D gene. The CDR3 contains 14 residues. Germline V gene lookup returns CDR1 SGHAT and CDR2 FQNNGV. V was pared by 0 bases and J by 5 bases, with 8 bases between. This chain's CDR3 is CASSLEARDQPQHF. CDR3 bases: TGTGCCAGCAGCTTAGAGGCCCGGGATCAGCCCCAGCATTTT.